One sample yielded the 10 T cell receptor beta chains listed below, sequenced in a study of cytomegalovirus exposure and HLA in healthy donors. Primers for the PCR totalled 60 Vbeta and 13 Jbeta. The data were produced by immunoSEQ multiplex PCR, yet TCRdb's version contains in-frame clones alone and is incomplete. The table includes 70,000 to 100,000 clones, 70% to 80% detected once. Specimen: PBMCs. These receptors originate from a woman aged 50 to 65 in good health and CMV-seropositive.

This clone was counted once. This chain connects TRBV6-1 to TRBJ2-1; tentative D call: TRBD1 (6 bases). Trimming took 7 bases from V and 5 from J, leaving 18 bases between them. The CDR3 has 15 residues. Germline lookup yields CDR1 MNHNS and CDR2 SASEGT. This CDR3 reads CASMTGQGIDNEQFF. For the CDR3, the DNA is TGTGCCAGCATGACTGGTCAGGGGATAGACAATGAGCAGTTCTTC.

The chain carries TRBV5-1 and TRBJ2-2, with 8 nucleotides matching TRBD2. CDR3 length: 15 amino acids. Germline V lookup: CDR1 SGHRS, CDR2 YFSETQ. The ends lost 4 bases at V and 1 base at J; junction bases unmatched: 3. DNA of the CDR3: TGCGCCAGCAGCCCCAGCGGGGGGAACACCGGGGAGCTGTTTTTT. Residues: CASSPSGGNTGELFF.

The chain couples TRBV10-3 to TRBJ2-1; 9 positions agree with TRBD2. Germline assignment: CDR1 ENHRY and CDR2 SYGVKD. CDR3 length: 17 residues. V shed 0 bases and J 1 base; nucleotides not matched to a gene: 4. The CDR3 DNA follows: TGTGCCATCAGTGAGTCCAAAGCGGGAGGATCCTACAATGAGCAGTTCTTC. Translation: CAISESKAGGSYNEQFF.

V usage is TRBV30 and J usage is TRBJ2-1; TRBD2 might be the D (6 bases). The CDR3 runs 13 residues. Germline V CDR1 and CDR2: GTSNPN, SVGIG (reference sequence). Trimming removed 0 bases at V and 8 bases at J, with 11 bases between. Here the CDR3 reads CAWSVRTGDEQFF. The CDR3 DNA is TGTGCCTGGAGTGTCCGGACGGGGGATGAGCAGTTCTTC.

The chain carries TRBV27 and TRBJ2-1, with TRBD1 identical over 10 bases. Losses at the gene ends were 6 bases for V and 6 bases for J; bases not matched to a gene: 5. This CDR3 has 14 residues. Per germline, CDR1 MNHEY and CDR2 SMNVEV (reference sequence). CDR3 region: CASSLRDRGNEQFF. CDR3 sequence (DNA): TGTGCCAGCAGCCTCCGGGACAGGGGCAATGAGCAGTTCTTC.

The V call is TRBV7-3, the J call TRBJ2-1, with 16 bases aligning to TRBD2. After removal of 5 bases from V and 6 bases from J, the junction contained 10 bases not matched to a gene. The length of the CDR3 is 18 residues. The germline V gene encodes CDR1 SGHTA and CDR2 FQGTGA. CDR3 sequence (DNA): TGTGCCAGCAGCCCCGCGGGACTAGCGGGAGGGCGCATCAATGAGCAGTTCTTC. Encoded protein: CASSPAGLAGGRINEQFF.

J is TRBJ1-1 and V is TRBV27, with TRBD1 matching over 7 bases. The V gene end was trimmed by 5 bases and the J gene end by 1 base; junction bases not matched to a gene: 7. This CDR3 has 15 residues. The germline CDR1 and CDR2 sequences are MNHEY and SMNVEV (reference sequence). The CDR3 DNA follows: TGTGCCAGCAGTCCGAGAGGGGGCAAGAACACTGAAGCTTTCTTT. Amino acids: CASSPRGGKNTEAFF.

The V and J genes are TRBV19 and TRBJ1-5; D might be TRBD1 (5 bases). The ends were cut back, 10 bases at V and 0 bases at J, with 13 bases in the middle. Germline V lookup: CDR1 LNHDA, CDR2 SQIVND (reference sequence). The CDR3 length is 14 residues. The DNA of the CDR3 is TGTGCCACCGCGAGTGGACATAGCAATCAGCCCCAGCATTTT. It codes for CATASGHSNQPQHF.

The chain has TRBV19 and TRBJ2-2; D is possibly TRBD2 (6 bases). The germline CDR1 and CDR2 sequences are LNHDA and SQIVND (reference sequence). V gave up 8 bases and J gave up 5 bases, with 18 bases separating them. The CDR3 loop spans 15 amino acids. The CDR3, as DNA: TGTGCCAGTTGCCTTTGGGCCAGCGGGACCGGGGAGCTGTTTTTT. Translating it yields CASCLWASGTGELFF.

The chain links TRBV9 to TRBJ1-1, with 7 bases matching TRBD1. The germline V gene encodes CDR1 SGDLS and CDR2 YYNGEE. The length of the CDR3 is 15 residues. V shed 4 bases, J shed 6 bases, and the junction held 12 bases outside the gene matches. The CDR3 spells CASSPLDRVEPEAFF. CDR3 DNA sequence: TGTGCCAGCAGCCCCTTAGACAGGGTGGAACCTGAAGCTTTCTTT.